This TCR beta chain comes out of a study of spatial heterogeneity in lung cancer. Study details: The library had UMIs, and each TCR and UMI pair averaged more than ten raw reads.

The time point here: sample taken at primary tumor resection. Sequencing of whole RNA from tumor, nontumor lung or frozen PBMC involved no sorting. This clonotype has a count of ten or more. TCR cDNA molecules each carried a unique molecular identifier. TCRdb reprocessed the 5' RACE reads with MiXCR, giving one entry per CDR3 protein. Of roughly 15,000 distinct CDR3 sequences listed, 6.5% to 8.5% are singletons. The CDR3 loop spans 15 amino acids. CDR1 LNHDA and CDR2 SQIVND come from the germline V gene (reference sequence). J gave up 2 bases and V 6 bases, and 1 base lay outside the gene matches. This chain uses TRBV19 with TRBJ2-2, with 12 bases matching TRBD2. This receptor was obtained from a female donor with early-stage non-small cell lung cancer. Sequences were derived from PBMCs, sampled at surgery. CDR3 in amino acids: CASSGLAGNTGELFF. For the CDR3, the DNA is TGTGCCAGTAGCGGACTAGCGGGAAACACCGGGGAGCTGTTTTTT.